The 8 T cell receptor beta chains below come from one sample, sequenced in a study of cytomegalovirus exposure and HLA in healthy donors. Researchers ran the PCR with 60 Vbeta and 13 Jbeta primers. Profiling relied on immunoSEQ multiplex PCR, and the TCRdb table lists in-frame clones only, not all of them. The sample consists of some 110,000 clones, 75% of them appearing once. Sequences were obtained from PBMCs. Every receptor here comes from a man aged 35 to 55 in good health and CMV-seronegative.

The V gene is TRBV11-2, the J gene TRBJ2-5, with 9 bases matching TRBD1. CDR1 and CDR2 (germline): SGHAT, FQNNGV. The CDR3 extends over 13 amino acids. V lost 5 bases, J lost 5 bases, and 3 bases stayed unmatched. CDR3 sequence: CASSTGQGETQYF. For the CDR3, the DNA is TGTGCCAGCAGCACTGGACAGGGGGAGACCCAGTACTTC.

This clone was counted between two and nine times. A much larger clone lies one base from this, so it may be a read error. This CDR3 is also generated by other DNA sequences in the sample. The CDR3 region is CASRDRPNSPLHF. In nucleotides, the CDR3 is TGTGCCAGCCGGGACAGACCGAATTCACCCCTCCATTTT. The rearrangement uses TRBV2 and TRBJ1-6; 7 positions match TRBD1. Germline lookup yields CDR1 SNHLY and CDR2 FYNNEI. This CDR3 comprises 13 residues.

V gene TRBV7-9 combines with J gene TRBJ2-5, with 10 bases fitting TRBD2. The germline V gene has CDR1 SEHNR and CDR2 FQNEAQ (reference sequence). The V segment lost 5 bases and the J segment 6 bases; nucleotides outside the gene matches: 6. The CDR3 sequence is 14 residues long. This CDR3 is CASSLSGGTKTQYF. The CDR3 DNA sequence: TGTGCCAGCAGCCTTAGCGGGGGGACGAAGACCCAGTACTTC.

The chain couples TRBV6-5 to TRBJ2-3; TRBD1 might be the D (5 bases). Germline lookup yields CDR1 MNHEY and CDR2 SVGAGI. The germline V and J ends were trimmed by 7 bases and 9 bases, with 11 bases remaining between them. The CDR3 contains 11 residues. CDR3 amino acids: CASTRDRTQYF. CDR3 DNA: TGTGCCAGCACGAGAGACAGAACGCAGTATTTT.

The V call is TRBV7-2, the J call TRBJ2-3; 8 bases align to TRBD1. There are 16 residues in the CDR3. V lost 4 bases and J lost 0; bases outside the gene matches: 6. CDR1 and CDR2 (germline): SGHTA, FQGNSA. This chain's CDR3 is CASSSMGQASTDTQYF. In DNA, the CDR3 is TGTGCCAGCAGCTCCATGGGACAGGCAAGCACAGATACGCAGTATTTT.

The chain joins TRBV5-6 to TRBJ2-7; D gene ambiguous. V dropped 3 bases and J dropped 3 bases, with 13 bases sitting between them. The CDR3 spans 14 residues. In germline, CDR1 is SGHDT, CDR2 YYEEEE. The CDR3 sequence: CASSWAARNYEQYF. In DNA, the CDR3 is TGTGCCAGCAGCTGGGCAGCTCGCAACTACGAGCAGTACTTC.

The chain has TRBV19 and TRBJ2-7; tentative D call: TRBD1 (5 bases). There are 15 residues in the CDR3. V shed 9 bases and J shed 2 bases, with 20 bases lying between them. Germline V gene sequence: CDR1 LNHDA, CDR2 SQIVND (reference sequence). This CDR3 is CASQITPGQTYEQYF. DNA of the CDR3: TGTGCCAGCCAGATAACCCCAGGGCAGACCTACGAGCAGTACTTC.

This sequence joins TRBV5-1 and TRBJ1-2; a possible D gene is TRBD1 (5 bases). The germline gives CDR1 SGHRS, CDR2 YFSETQ. The CDR3 length is 14 residues. V lost 2 bases, J lost 6 bases, and 14 bases lay in between. CDR3 residues: CASSFGGVNDGYTF. For the CDR3, the DNA is TGCGCCAGCAGCTTCGGGGGGGTGAACGATGGCTACACCTTC.